One sample yielded the 17 T cell receptor beta chains listed below, sequenced in a study of T cell changes during pregnancy in multiple sclerosis. Clones were read by immunoSEQ multiplex PCR, and TCRdb kept only the in-frame ones, dropping some. The data show fewer than 45,000 clones, about 91% seen once. The sequences come from CD4+ T cells from peripheral blood mononuclear cells, collected in the third trimester of pregnancy. The receptors were sampled from a female donor in good health, enrolled as a control in a pregnancy study.

This chain joins TRBV14 and TRBJ1-6, with a possible D match to TRBD1 (6 bases). In germline, CDR1 is SGHDN, CDR2 FVKESK. V was trimmed by 5 bases and J by 6 bases, leaving 20 bases between them. The CDR3 length is 17 residues. CDR3 amino acids: CASSSRLTGLSNSPLHF. The CDR3 DNA sequence: TGTGCCAGCAGCTCCCGGCTTACAGGGTTGAGTAATTCACCCCTCCACTTT. Supplemented by reference TRBV14 and TRBJ1-6, the full variable domain reads EAGVTQFPSHSVIEKGQTVTLRCDPISGHDNLYWYRRVMGKEIKFLLHFVKESKQDESGMPNNRFLAERTGGTYSTLKVQPAELEDSGVYFCASSSRLTGLSNSPLHFGNGTRLTVT.

The chain joins TRBV27 to TRBJ2-1; TRBD2 aligns across 10 bases. V lost 4 bases, J lost 5 bases, and 5 bases stayed unmatched. The germline CDR1 and CDR2 sequences are MNHEY and SMNVEV (reference sequence). The length of the CDR3 is 15 residues. The CDR3 loop is CASSSSGRAHNEQFF. The CDR3 DNA reads TGTGCCAGCAGTTCCAGCGGGAGGGCGCACAATGAGCAGTTCTTC.

J is TRBJ1-1 and V is TRBV7-2; tentatively, D is TRBD1 (6 bases). Germline V lookup: CDR1 SGHTA, CDR2 FQGNSA. Trimming took off 3 bases at V and 4 bases at J, with 15 bases between the two ends. The CDR3 has 15 amino acids. In nucleotides, the CDR3 is TGTGCCAGCAGCTTTCGTCGACAGGAGTTCACTGAAGCTTTCTTT. Amino acids: CASSFRRQEFTEAFF.

V usage is TRBV11-2 and J usage is TRBJ2-7; TRBD2 matches at 7 bases. This CDR3 has 15 residues. Trimming cost V 2 bases and J 0 bases; bases outside gene matches: 4. Germline V gene lookup returns CDR1 SGHAT and CDR2 FQNNGV. CDR3 sequence: CASSLNPGGSYEQYF. As DNA, the CDR3 is TGTGCCAGCAGCTTAAACCCGGGGGGCTCCTACGAGCAGTACTTC.

This clone occurred once. The chain uses TRBV19 and TRBJ2-2, with 10 bases aligning to TRBD2. CDR3 size: 20 residues. With V trimmed by 7 bases and J by 7 bases, 24 bases remained unmatched. The V gene's germline CDR1 is LNHDA and CDR2 SQIVND (reference sequence). CDR3 in amino acids: CASTNPGGRLAGVAGGELFF. CDR3 nucleotide sequence: TGTGCCAGTACCAATCCAGGCGGAAGGCTAGCGGGGGTTGCCGGCGGGGAGCTGTTTTTT.

This chain connects TRBV5-6 to TRBJ2-7, with 8 bases matching TRBD2. Germline lookup yields CDR1 SGHDT and CDR2 YYEEEE. Trimming at V came to 4 bases and at J to 1 base, leaving 7 bases not matched to a gene. The CDR3 is 15 residues long. The CDR3 is CASSLPTSASYEQYF. DNA for the CDR3: TGTGCCAGCAGCCTACCGACTAGCGCTTCCTACGAGCAGTACTTC.

This rearrangement joins TRBV7-2 to TRBJ1-2, with TRBD1 matching over 8 bases. Unmatched junction bases numbered 8, after V lost 7 bases and J lost 7 bases. CDR1 and CDR2 from the germline V gene are SGHTA and FQGNSA. The CDR3 contains 13 residues. In DNA form, the CDR3 reads TGTGCCAGCACACAGACAGGGGAGTTTGGCTACACCTTC. It yields the protein CASTQTGEFGYTF. The whole variable domain, filled in from reference TRBV7-2 and TRBJ1-2, reads GAGVSQSPSNKVTEKGKDVELRCDPISGHTALYWYRQSLGQGLEFLIYFQGNSAPDKSGLPSDRFSAERTGGSVSTLTIQRTQQEDSAVYLCASTQTGEFGYTFGSGTRLTVV.

The rearrangement links TRBV25-1 to TRBJ2-7; 9 bases map to TRBD1. This CDR3 is built from 15 residues. The J segment lost 0 bases and the V segment lost 2 bases, leaving 2 bases of the junction unmatched. The germline V gene encodes CDR1 MGHDK and CDR2 SYGVNS. The CDR3: CASSETGGHSYEQYF. The DNA for the CDR3 is TGTGCCAGCAGTGAAACAGGGGGCCACTCCTACGAGCAGTACTTC.

This sequence joins TRBV14 and TRBJ2-1, with no clear D. Germline CDR1 reads SGHDN; CDR2 reads FVKESK. The CDR3 is 12 residues long. V lost 3 bases, J lost 9 bases, and 9 bases lay in between. The CDR3 sequence: CASSHSYSEQFF. The CDR3 nucleotides read TGTGCCAGCAGCCATTCATACTCTGAGCAGTTCTTC.

Only one count was recorded for this clone. The genes are TRBV9 and TRBJ2-2; D unclear. Trimming removed 7 bases at V and 6 bases at J, with 13 bases between. The CDR3 runs to 13 residues. In germline, CDR1 is SGDLS, CDR2 YYNGEE. The CDR3 DNA follows: TGTGCCAGCGGTAACAATCCAGCCGGGGAGCTGTTTTTT. This gives the protein CASGNNPAGELFF.

This sequence joins TRBV28 and TRBJ1-5, with 9 bases matching TRBD1. V gave up 5 bases and J gave up 4 bases; unmatched junction bases: 3. Germline loops: CDR1 MDHEN, CDR2 SYDVKM. This CDR3 is built from 14 residues. The CDR3 DNA sequence: TGTGCCAGCAGTCTAGGACAGGGGAATCAGCCCCAGCATTTT. This encodes CASSLGQGNQPQHF.

The chain combines TRBV2 with TRBJ1-3; TRBD1 aligns across 9 bases. V was clipped by 3 bases and J by 9 bases; unmatched bases: 6. CDR1 SNHLY and CDR2 FYNNEI come from the germline V gene. The CDR3 totals 14 residues. The CDR3 DNA reads TGTGCCAGCAGTGAGGGGACAGGGTGGTCCACCATATATTTT. Its protein is CASSEGTGWSTIYF.

The V gene is TRBV28, the J gene TRBJ1-2, with D possibly being TRBD1 (5 bases). Germline CDR1 reads MDHEN; CDR2 reads SYDVKM. V was cut by 3 bases and J by 4 bases, with 12 bases left in between. The CDR3 has 14 amino acids. The CDR3 protein is CASSLAGTSYGYTF. CDR3 nucleotides: TGTGCCAGCAGTTTGGCGGGGACCTCCTATGGCTACACCTTC.

The V gene is TRBV4-1, the J gene TRBJ2-5, with TRBD2 matching 14 bases. This CDR3 is built from 16 residues. J lost 0 bases, V lost 4 bases, and 1 base had no gene match. CDR1 and CDR2 (germline): MGHRA, YSYEKL. The CDR3, as DNA: TGCGCCAGCAGCCTGACTAGCGGGGGGGACCAAGAGACCCAGTACTTC. Protein product: CASSLTSGGDQETQYF.

This chain uses TRBV7-3 with TRBJ2-1; 7 bases agree with TRBD2. V lost 5 bases and J lost 7; bases outside the gene matches: 8. The length of the CDR3 is 14 residues. Germline V gene data show CDR1 as SGHTA and CDR2 as FQGTGA. CDR3 sequence: CASSGQRGGNEQFF. DNA of the CDR3: TGTGCCAGCAGCGGGCAGCGGGGTGGAAATGAGCAGTTCTTC.

The chain is built from TRBV4-3 and TRBJ2-1; no firm D call. Germline V CDR1 and CDR2: LGHNA, YSLEER. Trimming took 5 bases from V and 10 from J, leaving 15 bases between them. The CDR3 extends over 13 amino acids. This CDR3 reads CASSSAYRSEQFF. CDR3 DNA: TGCGCCAGCAGCTCCGCCTACAGAAGCGAGCAGTTCTTC.

The V gene is TRBV28, the J gene TRBJ1-1; 9 bases agree with TRBD1. CDR1 MDHEN and CDR2 SYDVKM come from the germline V gene. The CDR3 consists of 15 residues. Trimming removed 7 bases from V and 2 bases from J; junction bases left unmatched: 8. For the CDR3, the DNA is TGTGCCAGCACTATAATGGGACAGGGCAACACTGAAGCTTTCTTT. It is translated as CASTIMGQGNTEAFF.